This TCR beta chain derives from a study of OX40 agonist ivuxolimab in advanced cancers. As regards this clone: Its specificity is not known. Other DNA variants within this sample encode the same CDR3.

Study-level results: Near-lowest levels of clonal expansion characterized partial responders at 0.1-3.0 mg/kg. Mean expanded clone counts were higher in CD8+ than CD4+ T cells.

The CDR3 length is 18 residues. Germline CDR1 is SGHVS and CDR2 is FQNEAQ. V dropped 2 bases and J dropped 1; count of bases not matched to a gene: 6. Here immunoSEQ multiplex PCR was the method, and the copy in TCRdb shows in-frame clones only, minus some. Of 73,000 or so clones listed, approximately 89% are singletons. The sample in question was CD4+ or CD8+ T cells sorted from blood, obtained in a trial of the OX40 agonist ivuxolimab. The rearrangement links TRBV7-8 to TRBJ2-3, with TRBD2 identical over 13 bases. This TCR was recovered from an adult with an advanced solid tumor such as melanoma, head and neck, liver or kidney cancer. CDR3 in DNA: TGTGCCAGCAGCTTACGGACTAGCGGGGGAGTGGGCACAGATACGCAGTATTTT. Translated: CASSLRTSGGVGTDTQYF.